Each of the 25 T cell receptor beta chains below was sequenced from the same sample in a study of cytomegalovirus exposure and HLA in healthy donors. The PCR made use of 60 Vbeta and 13 Jbeta primers. The repertoire was sequenced with immunoSEQ multiplex PCR; TCRdb's copy has only in-frame clones and lacks some. The table records about 160,000 clones, 84% of them present only once. The sample was PBMCs. These receptors all come from a man aged 25-40 years in good health and CMV-seronegative.

The chain uses TRBV6-6 and TRBJ1-1, with TRBD1 identical over 8 bases. The CDR3 contains 12 residues. Per germline, CDR1 MNHNY and CDR2 SVGAGI (reference sequence). The trim removed 5 bases at V and 13 bases at J, leaving 9 bases unmatched. For the CDR3, the DNA is TGTGCCAGCAGTCAATTGGGGGACAGGTATTTCTTT. Amino acid sequence: CASSQLGDRYFF.

The chain links TRBV5-1 to TRBJ2-1; possible D gene TRBD1, 6 bases. The length of the CDR3 is 15 residues. In germline, CDR1 is SGHRS, CDR2 YFSETQ. Between the trimmed V and J ends, which lost 0 bases and 6 bases, there was a span of 13 bases. CDR3 residues: CASSLGQGRINEQFF. CDR3 nucleotides: TGCGCCAGCAGCTTGGGCCAGGGGCGGATCAATGAGCAGTTCTTC.

The V call is TRBV30, the J call TRBJ2-7; 7 nucleotides agree with TRBD1. Per the germline V gene, CDR1 is GTSNPN and CDR2 is SVGIG (reference sequence). Trimming took 7 bases from V and 0 from J; bases not matched to a gene: 12. The CDR3 covers 15 residues. The CDR3 spells CAFTGTEVSSYEQYF. Here the CDR3 DNA reads TGTGCCTTCACCGGGACAGAAGTAAGCTCCTACGAGCAGTACTTC.

V usage is TRBV7-9 and J usage is TRBJ2-1, with D tentatively TRBD2 (6 bases). Germline V gene sequence: CDR1 SEHNR, CDR2 FQNEAQ (reference sequence). V gave up 3 bases and J gave up 6 bases, with 18 bases separating them. The CDR3 is 16 residues long. The DNA of the CDR3 is TGTGCCAGCAGCTTTGGGCCCGGGAGAGGCGGCAATGAGCAGTTCTTC. Translation: CASSFGPGRGGNEQFF.

The chain uses TRBV6-1 and TRBJ2-3; D is possibly TRBD1 (5 bases). Trimming took 7 bases from V and 4 from J, leaving 18 bases between them. This CDR3 comprises 15 residues. Germline values: CDR1 MNHNS, CDR2 SASEGT. In DNA, the CDR3 is TGTGCCAGCACCCTAGGCAGGGAAGTAGCAGATACGCAGTATTTT. Amino acid sequence: CASTLGREVADTQYF.

The chain uses TRBV7-9 and TRBJ2-1, with 12 nucleotides matching TRBD2. Germline V gene data show CDR1 as SEHNR and CDR2 as FQNEAQ (reference sequence). The CDR3 loop spans 17 amino acids. The ends lost 5 bases at V and 5 bases at J; junction bases unmatched: 10. CDR3 sequence reads: CASSLRLAGDVHNEQFF. Here the CDR3 DNA reads TGTGCCAGCAGCCTCCGACTAGCGGGGGACGTACACAATGAGCAGTTCTTC.

V and J are TRBV28 and TRBJ2-5, with a possible D match to TRBD1 (5 bases). Trimming took off 5 bases at V and 0 bases at J, with 13 bases between the two ends. Germline V CDR1 and CDR2: MDHEN, SYDVKM. The CDR3 consists of 15 residues. The CDR3 DNA reads as TGTGCCAGCAGTCATCAGACAGCGTACCAAGAGACCCAGTACTTC. Its translation: CASSHQTAYQETQYF.

The chain recombines TRBV5-4 with TRBJ2-3; 13 bases align to TRBD2. CDR1 is SGHNT and CDR2 is YYREEE in the germline V gene (reference sequence). The CDR3 runs to 17 residues. Germline trimming cut 0 bases from V and 4 bases from J; bases unmatched to any gene: 5. The CDR3 bases are TGTGCCAGCAGCTTGGGAGGACTAGCGGGAGTATCAGATACGCAGTATTTT. Encoded protein: CASSLGGLAGVSDTQYF.

The J gene is TRBJ2-3, the V gene TRBV27; D unresolved. CDR3 size: 13 residues. Per the germline V gene, CDR1 is MNHEY and CDR2 is SMNVEV (reference sequence). V was clipped by 5 bases and J by 3 bases, with 9 bases between them. The CDR3 region has the DNA TGTGCCAGCAGTAAGCGACGAACAGATACGCAGTATTTT. Protein: CASSKRRTDTQYF.

The chain joins TRBV19 to TRBJ2-4, with D unclear. V was cut by 6 bases and J by 0 bases, with 12 bases left in between. Germline CDR1 reads LNHDA; CDR2 reads SQIVND (reference sequence). The CDR3 totals 15 residues. The CDR3 sequence: CASSPTPLAKNIQYF. DNA for the CDR3: TGTGCCAGTAGCCCGACACCACTAGCCAAAAACATTCAGTACTTC.

The rearrangement joins TRBV14 to TRBJ2-1; 12 positions agree with TRBD1. V lost 1 base, J lost 8 bases, and 3 bases stayed unmatched. Germline-derived CDR1 and CDR2 are SGHDN and FVKESK. This CDR3 has 15 amino acids. CDR3 sequence reads: CASSQAGQGAYEQFF. CDR3 coding DNA: TGTGCCAGCAGCCAAGCGGGACAGGGGGCCTATGAGCAGTTCTTC.

This clone is a singleton in its sample. V and J are TRBV25-1 and TRBJ1-1; possibly TRBD1 for D (6 bases). From germline, CDR1 is MGHDK and CDR2 SYGVNS. This CDR3 spans 16 amino acids. With 4 bases removed from V and 2 bases from J, the gap between germline ends came to 17 bases. This CDR3 is CASSVGAFYSNTEAFF. The CDR3 DNA sequence: TGTGCCAGCAGTGTGGGGGCCTTCTATTCAAACACTGAAGCTTTCTTT.

CDR3 bases: TGTGCCAGCAGCGTGGGGCAAGCCGACTCCTACGAGCAGTACTTC. This codes for CASSVGQADSYEQYF. The chain employs TRBV9 and TRBJ2-7; TRBD1 might be the D (5 bases). Germline V gene data show CDR1 as SGDLS and CDR2 as YYNGEE. V was pared by 2 bases and J by 0 bases, with 12 bases between. CDR3 length equals 15 residues.

The genes are TRBV7-9 and TRBJ1-2; TRBD1 might be the D (6 bases). This CDR3 is built from 13 residues. V was trimmed by 0 bases and J by 8 bases, leaving 10 bases between them. Looked up from germline, CDR1 is SEHNR and CDR2 is FQNEAQ (reference sequence). CDR3 nucleotide sequence: TGTGCCAGCAGCTTAGCAGGGGGAGGGGGCTACACCTTC. It codes for CASSLAGGGGYTF.

The chain joins TRBV9 to TRBJ2-3; D assignment may be TRBD1 or TRBD2 (9 bases each). With 3 bases removed from V and 0 bases from J, the gap between germline ends came to 32 bases. There are 22 residues in the CDR3. CDR1 is SGDLS and CDR2 is YYNGEE in the germline V gene. The CDR3 nucleotides are TGTGCCAGCAGCGACGATAACTGGGACAGGGATGTAGCGGGGGTAAGCACAGATACGCAGTATTTT. The encoded protein is CASSDDNWDRDVAGVSTDTQYF. The entire variable domain, with the rest obtained from reference TRBV9 and TRBJ2-3, is as follows: DSGVTQTPKHLITATGQRVTLRCSPRSGDLSVYWYQQSLDQGLQFLIQYYNGEERAKGNILERFSAQQFPDLHSELNLSSLELGDSALYFCASSDDNWDRDVAGVSTDTQYFGPGTRLTVL.

The V gene is TRBV30, the J gene TRBJ1-2; D is perhaps TRBD1 (6 bases). Trimming left V 3 bases short and J 4 bases short, with 12 bases between. This CDR3 contains 13 residues. Germline loops: CDR1 GTSNPN, CDR2 SVGIG (reference sequence). The DNA for the CDR3 is TGTGCCTGGAGCGCAGGGGCCCTCTATGGCTACACCTTC. This translates into CAWSAGALYGYTF. Using reference TRBV30 and TRBJ1-2 for the parts outside the CDR3, the full variable domain is SQTIHQWPATLVQPVGSPLSLECTVEGTSNPNLYWYRQAAGRGLQLLFYSVGIGQISSEVPQNLSASRPQDRQFILSSKKLLLSDSGFYLCAWSAGALYGYTFGSGTRLTVV.

The chain has TRBV7-2 and TRBJ1-2; a weak D match, TRBD1 (6 bases). Germline CDR1 reads SGHTA; CDR2 reads FQGNSA. V was cut by 2 bases and J by 8 bases, with 18 bases left in between. The CDR3 runs to 15 residues. The CDR3 DNA reads TGTGCCAGCAGCTTACGCGTTCGGGGGGCGCAGGGCTACACCTTC. Translated: CASSLRVRGAQGYTF.

The genes are TRBV4-3 and TRBJ2-3; TRBD1 matches at 7 bases. The V gene's germline CDR1 is LGHNA and CDR2 YSLEER. Unmatched junction bases numbered 4, after V lost 5 bases and J lost 5 bases. CDR3 length: 13 amino acids. CDR3 DNA: TGCGCCAGCAGCTCCACAGGGGTAGATACGCAGTATTTT. It is translated as CASSSTGVDTQYF.

The rearrangement uses TRBV5-1 and TRBJ2-7; 7 bases map to TRBD1. Germline CDR1 reads SGHRS; CDR2 reads YFSETQ. V dropped 4 bases and J dropped 2; count of bases not matched to a gene: 6. The length of the CDR3 is 14 residues. CDR3 region: CASSLNRGPYEQYF. In DNA, the CDR3 is TGCGCCAGCAGCCTAAACAGGGGTCCCTACGAGCAGTACTTC.

This chain connects TRBV5-1 to TRBJ2-3; 7 bases line up with TRBD2. After removal of 4 bases from V and 4 bases from J, the junction contained 9 bases not matched to a gene. CDR1 and CDR2 (germline): SGHRS, YFSETQ. CDR3 size: 15 residues. The CDR3 DNA sequence: TGCGCCAGCAGCCTGAGAGGGACTAATTCAGATACGCAGTATTTT. Amino acid sequence: CASSLRGTNSDTQYF.

This CDR3 is CASSPYRGRSTGELFF. The CDR3 DNA follows: TGTGCCAGCAGCCCATACAGGGGAAGAAGCACCGGGGAGCTGTTTTTT. The chain links TRBV5-4 to TRBJ2-2; 7 nucleotides line up with TRBD1. The CDR3 covers 16 residues. From germline, CDR1 is SGHNT and CDR2 YYREEE (reference sequence). V dropped 4 bases and J dropped 4; count of bases not matched to a gene: 10.

The V call is TRBV6-6, the J call TRBJ2-7; D is perhaps TRBD1 (5 bases). V shed 2 bases and J shed 2 bases, with 10 bases lying between them. Germline loops: CDR1 MNHNY, CDR2 SVGAGI (reference sequence). The CDR3 loop spans 14 amino acids. Here the CDR3 DNA reads TGTGCCAGCAGTTACGGGTCAGGGACCTACGAGCAGTACTTC. It codes for CASSYGSGTYEQYF.

The genes are TRBV10-1 and TRBJ2-7; D uncertain. V lost 6 bases and J 4 bases, leaving 25 bases between the germline ends. The CDR3 has 17 amino acids. Germline CDR1 is WNHNN and CDR2 is SYGVQD (reference sequence). The CDR3 nucleotides read TGCGCCAGCAGGGATAACCCCCGGCAAAGTCAGGTTTACGAGCAGTACTTC. This codes for CASRDNPRQSQVYEQYF.

The chain employs TRBV4-1 and TRBJ1-1; D perhaps matches TRBD1 (5 bases). CDR1 is MGHRA and CDR2 is YSYEKL in the germline V gene. CDR3 size: 14 residues. Between the trimmed V and J ends, which lost 5 bases and 0 bases, there was a span of 10 bases. The DNA of the CDR3 is TGCGCCAGCAGCTCCAGGGCACTGAACACTGAAGCTTTCTTT. Protein: CASSSRALNTEAFF.

The chain carries TRBV7-2 and TRBJ2-1; tentative D call: TRBD2 (5 bases). This CDR3 spans 16 amino acids. V was trimmed by 5 bases and J by 0 bases, leaving 14 bases between them. CDR1 is SGHTA, CDR2 FQGNSA, per germline. CDR3 nucleotides: TGTGCCAGCAGCATAGGAAGACGGGGCTCCTACAATGAGCAGTTCTTC. This sequence encodes CASSIGRRGSYNEQFF.